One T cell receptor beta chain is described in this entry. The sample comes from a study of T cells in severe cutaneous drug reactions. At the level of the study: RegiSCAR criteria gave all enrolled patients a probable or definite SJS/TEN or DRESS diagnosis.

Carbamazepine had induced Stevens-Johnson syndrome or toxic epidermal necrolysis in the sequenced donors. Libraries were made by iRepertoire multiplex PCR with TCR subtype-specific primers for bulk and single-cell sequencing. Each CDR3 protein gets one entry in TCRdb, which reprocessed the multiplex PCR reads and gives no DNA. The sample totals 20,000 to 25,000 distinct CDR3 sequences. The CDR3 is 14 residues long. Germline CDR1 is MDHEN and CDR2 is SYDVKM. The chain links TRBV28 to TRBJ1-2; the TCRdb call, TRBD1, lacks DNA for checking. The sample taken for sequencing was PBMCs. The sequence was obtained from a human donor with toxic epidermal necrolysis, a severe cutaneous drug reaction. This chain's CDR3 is CASGQDTIRYGYTF.